This is a list of T cell receptor beta chains from one sample in a study of blood T cells in healthy people across ages. Using its own MiXCR run on the 5' RACE reads, TCRdb lists one record per CDR3 protein. The repertoire holds 600,000 or so distinct CDR3 sequences, with about 30% as singletons. The sequenced material came from blood. These receptors were taken from a woman older than 75 in good health. CDR3s include the opening cysteine and the closing phenylalanine or tryptophan. A D gene is named only where the DNA matches it firmly. Size is omitted from some rows. Given values are once, few, many or a class for expanded clones.

few	TRBV12-3/TRBV12-4	NA	TRBJ2-6	CASSYEQALRPSGANVLTF	TGTGCCAGCAGTTATGAACAGGCCTTGAGACCCTCTGGGGCCAACGTCCTGACTTTC
many	TRBV5-1	NA	TRBJ2-7	CASSRNWDEQYF	TGCGCCAGCAGCCGCAATTGGGACGAGCAGTACTTC
NA	TRBV29-1	TRBD1	TRBJ2-3	CSAFGTGPTDTQYF	TGCAGCGCCTTCGGGACAGGGCCCACAGATACGCAGTATTTT
NA	TRBV7-9	TRBD2	TRBJ2-5	CASSLGPGGAETQYF	TGTGCCAGCAGCTTAGGGCCGGGGGGGGCGGAGACCCAGTACTTC
NA	TRBV12-3/TRBV12-4	TRBD2	TRBJ2-1	CAGSSSGGAYNEQFF	TGTGCCGGCAGTTCTAGCGGGGGGGCATACAATGAGCAGTTCTTC
many	TRBV20-1	TRBD2	TRBJ2-5	CSAPRGGGRETQYF	TGCAGTGCTCCAAGGGGCGGGGGTCGGGAGACCCAGTACTTC
NA	TRBV18	NA	TRBJ2-3	CASSPPVRKDTQYF	TGTGCCAGCTCACCACCTGTGCGGAAGGATACGCAGTATTTT
NA	TRBV12-3/TRBV12-4	NA	TRBJ2-5	CASSRPAGAPYNEQYF	TGTGCCAGCAGTCGACCCGCGGGGGCACCCTACAATGAGCAGTACTTC
few	TRBV5-1	TRBD1	TRBJ1-2	CASSLIGQGANGYTF	TGCGCCAGCAGCTTAATAGGACAGGGGGCGAATGGCTACACCTTC
NA	TRBV12-5	NA	TRBJ2-7	CASGLTSLGRRRADNEQYF	TGTGCTAGTGGTTTGACATCCCTTGGGAGGAGGAGGGCCGACAATGAGCAGTACTTC
NA	TRBV3-1	NA	TRBJ1-6	CASSPWGVGNSPLHF	TGTGCCAGCAGCCCCTGGGGGGTGGGAAATTCACCCCTCCACTTT
many	TRBV6-2/TRBV6-3	NA	TRBJ1-5	CASRDSRYFNQPQHF	TGTGCCAGCAGAGATTCCCGGTATTTCAATCAGCCCCAGCATTTT
many	TRBV6-5	NA	TRBJ1-5	CASSYTSNQPQHF	TGTGCCAGCAGTTACACTAGCAATCAGCCCCAGCATTTT
many	TRBV5-1	NA	TRBJ1-2	CASSLEGYTF	TGCGCCAGCAGCTTGGAGGGCTACACCTTC
NA	TRBV18	TRBD2	TRBJ2-7	CANSRAPVSGTYNEQYF	TGTGCCAACTCACGGGCTCCCGTTAGCGGGACCTACAATGAGCAGTACTTC
many	TRBV15	TRBD2	TRBJ2-3	CATSTGLAGGRTFISYTQYF	TGTGCCACCAGCACCGGACTAGCGGGGGGGCGGACCTTTATTTCATATACGCAGTATTTT
NA	TRBV5-6	NA	TRBJ1-5	CASSWGAGDQPQHF	TGTGCCAGCAGCTGGGGGGCAGGGGATCAGCCCCAGCATTTT
many	TRBV30	NA	TRBJ1-2	CAWSVGKTGGGYTF	TGTGCCTGGAGTGTAGGAAAAACAGGCGGCGGCTACACCTTC
NA	TRBV5-1	NA	TRBJ2-3	CAGSPVRLTGDTQYF	TGCGCCGGCAGCCCCGTTAGGCTCACGGGGGATACGCAGTATTTT
few	TRBV19	NA	TRBJ2-1	CASRRRGDLHEQFF	TGTGCCAGCAGGCGGCGGGGAGATCTACATGAGCAGTTCTTC
many	TRBV2	NA	TRBJ1-1	CASSEGVGGQSTEAFF	TGTGCCAGCAGTGAAGGGGTCGGGGGGCAGAGCACTGAAGCTTTCTTT
many	TRBV20-1	TRBD1	TRBJ2-7	CSARASSGTGLWEQYF	TGCAGTGCTAGAGCGTCCTCCGGGACAGGGCTCTGGGAGCAGTACTTC
NA	TRBV7-9	TRBD1	TRBJ1-1	CASSFTGVPTEAFF	TGTGCCAGCAGCTTCACAGGGGTGCCCACTGAAGCTTTCTTT
many	TRBV30	NA	TRBJ1-6	CAWNWGNSPLHF	TGTGCCTGGAACTGGGGTAATTCACCCCTCCACTTT
NA	TRBV20-1	NA	TRBJ1-2	CSARAVATNYGYTF	TGCAGTGCTAGAGCGGTTGCAACGAACTATGGCTACACCTTC
few	TRBV6-1	NA	TRBJ2-7	CASRRAADPYEQYF	TGTGCCAGTAGACGGGCAGCTGATCCCTACGAGCAGTACTTC